A single sample gave rise to the 14 T cell receptor beta chains below, sequenced in a study of post-analysis software for immune sequencing data. Study findings and constraints: TRBV5-6, TRBV5-1 and TRBV20-1 were among four or five TRBV segments more frequent in patients than controls.

Antigens for these TCRs are unknown. cDNA libraries for TCR beta contained unique molecular identifiers. TCRdb independently ran MiXCR on the PCR reads; one entry per CDR3 protein. The data show about 210,000 distinct CDR3 sequences, over 25% seen once. Sequencing input: blood. The receptors shown here come from a girl aged 2-17 years with multiple sclerosis.

This chain joins TRBV29-1 and TRBJ2-3; possible D gene TRBD1, 5 bases. V was cut by 6 bases and J by 1 base, with 14 bases left in between. The CDR3 runs 14 residues. Germline assignment: CDR1 SQVTM and CDR2 ANQGSEA. For the CDR3, the DNA is TGCAGCGTCCAGGGTAGGACGGGCACAGATACGCAGTATTTT. Translated, it gives CSVQGRTGTDTQYF.

The sample holds a few counts of this clonotype. CDR3 DNA: TGTGCCAGCAGTAGTCTATCTGAAGCTTTCTTT. It translates to CASSSLSEAFF. The V and J genes are TRBV12-3 or TRBV12-4 and TRBJ1-1; D gene uncertain. The V end lost 5 bases, the J end lost 6 bases, and 7 bases lay between the germline ends. The CDR3 length is 11 residues.

This clonotype was counted ten times or more. The chain links TRBV5-1 to TRBJ1-1, with 9 bases that match TRBD1. The CDR3 runs to 15 residues. Germline-derived CDR1 and CDR2 are SGHRS and YFSETQ. Germline trimming cut 5 bases from V and 4 bases from J; bases unmatched to any gene: 9. The CDR3 reads CASRVPGTGLTEAFF. CDR3 coding DNA: TGCGCCAGCAGAGTTCCCGGGACAGGGCTCACTGAAGCTTTCTTT.

This clonotype occurred many times. J is TRBJ2-5 and V is TRBV10-3, with D uncertain. The ends were cut back, 0 bases at V and 1 base at J, with 6 bases in the middle. The CDR3 totals 14 residues. The germline V gene has CDR1 ENHRY and CDR2 SYGVKD. The CDR3 loop reads CAISESTIQETQYF. The DNA for the CDR3 is TGTGCCATCAGTGAGTCTACTATCCAAGAGACCCAGTACTTC.

Remarks on this clonotype: Being one base from a much bigger clone, this may be a read error. CDR3 sequence (DNA): TGCGCCAGCAGCCCCGGGACTGGCGGAGTGTACCAAGAGACCCAGTACTTC. It is translated as CASSPGTGGVYQETQYF. The J gene is TRBJ2-5, the V gene TRBV5-1; TRBD2 is a possible D gene (6 bases). V shed 4 bases and J shed 0 bases, with 19 bases lying between them. The germline CDR1 and CDR2 sequences are SGHRS and YFSETQ. This CDR3 has 17 amino acids. Using reference TRBV5-1 and TRBJ2-5 for the parts outside the CDR3, the full variable domain is KAGVTQTPRYLIKTRGQQVTLSCSPISGHRSVSWYQQTPGQGLQFLFEYFSETQRNKGNFPGRFSGRQFSNSRSEMNVSTLELGDSALYLCASSPGTGGVYQETQYFGPGTRLLVL.

The gene calls are TRBV5-1 and TRBJ2-7, with D possibly being TRBD2 (5 bases). The CDR3 consists of 13 residues. V was clipped by 5 bases and J by 1 base, with 10 bases between them. CDR1 is SGHRS, CDR2 YFSETQ, per germline. The DNA for the CDR3 is TGCGCCAGCAGTGTTAGCGCTTCCTACGAGCAGTACTTC. Translating it yields CASSVSASYEQYF.

This clonotype has at least ten counts. The chain recombines TRBV20-1 with TRBJ2-3, with 10 bases aligning to TRBD2. V trimming: 0 bases; J trimming: 7 bases; junction bases outside the gene matches: 7. Germline V CDR1 and CDR2: DFQATT, SNEGSKA (reference sequence). This CDR3 is 15 amino acids long. CDR3 sequence: CSARDPSGGAHTQYF. Here the CDR3 DNA reads TGCAGTGCTAGAGATCCCAGCGGGGGGGCACATACGCAGTATTTT.

The CDR3 DNA reads TGTGCCAGCAGTTTAGGTCGAGGGTGGTTCTTC. The encoded protein is CASSLGRGWFF. The rearrangement joins TRBV28 to TRBJ2-1, with D possibly being TRBD2 (5 bases). Trimming took off 2 bases at V and 15 bases at J, with 11 bases between the two ends. The CDR3 runs to 11 residues. Germline assignment: CDR1 MDHEN and CDR2 SYDVKM. The full variable domain, completed using reference TRBV28 and TRBJ2-1, is DVKVTQSSRYLVKRTGEKVFLECVQDMDHENMFWYRQDPGLGLRLIYFSYDVKMKEKGDIPEGYSVSREKKERFSLILESASTNQTSMYLCASSLGRGWFFGPGTRLTVL.

J is TRBJ2-4 and V is TRBV11-2, with TRBD2 matching over 8 bases. The CDR3 is 18 residues long. The V gene end was trimmed by 1 base and the J gene end by 3 bases; junction bases not matched to a gene: 11. From germline, CDR1 is SGHAT and CDR2 FQNNGV. CDR3 nucleotides: TGTGCCAGCAGCTTAGGCCCAGGGACTAGACCGGACAAAAACATTCAGTACTTC. It translates to CASSLGPGTRPDKNIQYF.

This chain uses TRBV5-1 with TRBJ2-1; 9 nucleotides agree with TRBD2. This CDR3 spans 15 amino acids. J lost 6 bases, V lost 4 bases, and 8 bases had no gene match. Per germline, CDR1 SGHRS and CDR2 YFSETQ. The CDR3 loop is CASSIAGTSCNEQFF. The CDR3 region has the DNA TGCGCCAGCAGCATAGCCGGGACTAGCTGCAATGAGCAGTTCTTC.

On this clonotype: A much larger clone differs from this one at a single base, so this may be a read error. The CDR3 loop reads CASSFASGPVIEQYF. For the CDR3, the DNA is TGTGCCAGCAGCTTTGCGTCGGGACCAGTGATCGAGCAGTACTTC. The V and J genes are TRBV5-5 and TRBJ2-7, with D perhaps being TRBD1 or TRBD2 (5 bases each). CDR1 and CDR2 from the germline V gene are SGHKS and YYEKEE (reference sequence). This CDR3 has 15 residues. The V gene lost 2 bases and the J gene lost 6 bases, with 18 bases spanning the gap.

This clonotype was recorded many times. The rearrangement links TRBV5-1 to TRBJ2-6; D is unresolved. V gave up 5 bases and J gave up 0 bases, with 6 bases separating them. Germline V lookup: CDR1 SGHRS, CDR2 YFSETQ. The CDR3 spans 14 residues. The CDR3 loop reads CASRDTSGANVLTF. CDR3 nucleotides: TGCGCCAGCAGAGACACCTCTGGGGCCAACGTCCTGACTTTC. Looking up the rest from reference TRBV5-1 and TRBJ2-6 gives the full variable domain: KAGVTQTPRYLIKTRGQQVTLSCSPISGHRSVSWYQQTPGQGLQFLFEYFSETQRNKGNFPGRFSGRQFSNSRSEMNVSTLELGDSALYLCASRDTSGANVLTFGAGSRLTVL.

This clonotype was seen at least ten times. The chain is built from TRBV7-2 and TRBJ2-3; D is perhaps TRBD1 (5 bases). This CDR3 region has 15 residues. Trimming pared 1 base from V and 6 bases from J, leaving 14 bases between. Germline V gene lookup returns CDR1 SGHTA and CDR2 FQGNSA. CDR3 bases: TGTGCCAGCAGCTTAGAGGGGCGGTATGGGGATACGCAGTATTTT. Residues: CASSLEGRYGDTQYF.

Turning to this clonotype: A much more abundant neighbour one base away suggests this may be a read error. The J gene is TRBJ2-1, the V gene TRBV6-4; 10 positions agree with TRBD2. The last part of the DNA fits TRBJ2-7 better; the J call may be wrong. In germline, CDR1 is MRHNA, CDR2 SNTAGT. The CDR3 totals 13 residues. The CDR3 region is CASSLGLAAKQYF. In nucleotides, the CDR3 is TGTGCCAGCAGCCTCGGACTAGCGGCCAAGCAGTACTTC.